One and the same sample provided the 26 T cell receptor beta chains below, sequenced in a study of blood T cell repertoires in COVID-19. TCRdb's copy holds only in-frame clones and misses some; the assay was immunoSEQ multiplex PCR. The sample lists a few hundred thousand clones, roughly 87% seen once, with more than 0.8% in the top ten. The sample was PBMCs or T cells enriched from blood (not recorded which). These receptors all come from a woman aged 30 to 39 who had recovered from COVID-19.

CDR3 DNA sequence: TGTGCCAGCAGTTTAACCGGGGATACCCGAGAGACCCAGTACTTC. This encodes CASSLTGDTRETQYF. This chain uses TRBV28 with TRBJ2-5; D is perhaps TRBD2 (5 bases). The CDR3 covers 15 residues. The germline gives CDR1 MDHEN, CDR2 SYDVKM. V was trimmed by 2 bases and J by 4 bases, leaving 14 bases between them.

This chain uses TRBV9 with TRBJ2-1; a weak D match, TRBD1 (6 bases). V lost 0 bases to trimming and J lost 4 bases, with 14 bases between them. The CDR3 sequence is 16 residues long. Per germline, CDR1 SGDLS and CDR2 YYNGEE. The CDR3 sequence is CASSVDVGTLYNEQFF. DNA of the CDR3: TGTGCCAGCAGCGTAGATGTAGGGACACTTTACAATGAGCAGTTCTTC.

The CDR3 bases are TGTGCCAGCAGCTACCCGGCGAGCGGGGGGGCAGGCAATGAGCAGTTCTTC. Its protein product is CASSYPASGGAGNEQFF. The chain combines TRBV7-9 with TRBJ2-1; 10 bases match TRBD2. The CDR3 sequence is 17 residues long. Germline assignment: CDR1 SEHNR and CDR2 FQNEAQ (reference sequence). The V and J ends lost 4 bases and 6 bases, in that order; junction bases with no gene match: 12.

In this sample, this clone turned up once. The V gene is TRBV14, the J gene TRBJ2-1, with 8 bases identical to TRBD2. Germline values: CDR1 SGHDN, CDR2 FVKESK. V lost 3 bases and J lost 3; bases outside the gene matches: 7. This CDR3 is 16 amino acids long. This chain's CDR3 is CASSQAAGTSYNEQFF. In nucleotides, the CDR3 is TGTGCCAGCAGCCAGGCGGCCGGGACTAGCTACAATGAGCAGTTCTTC.

The chain has TRBV4-3 and TRBJ1-2, with unresolved D. Looked up from germline, CDR1 is LGHNA and CDR2 is YSLEER. The CDR3 extends over 15 amino acids. The V and J ends lost 4 bases and 3 bases respectively, with 15 bases between them. The CDR3 DNA follows: TGCGCCAGCAGCCGGACCGGGATGGCGGACTATGGCTACACCTTC. Amino acid sequence: CASSRTGMADYGYTF.

This chain links TRBV23-1 with TRBJ1-1; no clear D. TRBV23-1 is noted as an ORF with a role that remains uncertain. The CDR3 has 18 amino acids. V dropped 0 bases and J dropped 2 bases, with 19 bases sitting between them. CDR3 protein: CASSQSAGGEGNNTEAFF. CDR3 bases: TGCGCCAGCAGTCAATCCGCGGGCGGGGAGGGTAATAACACTGAAGCTTTCTTT.

The chain is built from TRBV28 and TRBJ1-5; no clear D. The CDR3 spans 13 residues. Between the trimmed V and J ends, which lost 5 bases and 6 bases, there was a span of 11 bases. Germline assignment: CDR1 MDHEN and CDR2 SYDVKM. The CDR3 reads CASSPVVIQPQHF. The CDR3 DNA reads as TGTGCCAGCAGTCCGGTCGTCATTCAGCCCCAGCATTTT.

The V and J genes are TRBV19 and TRBJ2-7; 9 bases line up with TRBD1. The CDR3 runs 13 residues. The V segment lost 7 bases and the J segment 3 bases; nucleotides outside the gene matches: 4. Germline V lookup: CDR1 LNHDA, CDR2 SQIVND (reference sequence). As DNA, the CDR3 is TGTGCCAGTAAGCGGACAGGGGACTACGAGCAGTACTTC. Its protein product is CASKRTGDYEQYF.

The chain has TRBV7-9 and TRBJ1-2; D is uncertain. The V end was cut by 3 bases, the J end by 3 bases, with 5 bases between. The germline CDR1 and CDR2 sequences are SEHNR and FQNEAQ (reference sequence). The CDR3 consists of 12 residues. CDR3 DNA sequence: TGTGCCAGCAGCTTTAGAGACTATGGCTACACCTTC. Translated: CASSFRDYGYTF. Drawing the rest from reference TRBV7-9 and TRBJ1-2, the complete variable domain is DTGVSQNPRHKITKRGQNVTFRCDPISEHNRLYWYRQTLGQGPEFLTYFQNEAQLEKSRLLSDRFSAERPKGSFSTLEIQRTEQGDSAMYLCASSFRDYGYTFGSGTRLTVV.

The chain has TRBV6-1 and TRBJ1-6; a possible D gene is TRBD1 (5 bases). The length of the CDR3 is 16 residues. In germline, CDR1 is MNHNS, CDR2 SASEGT. V lost 1 base and J lost 7, with 14 bases in between. The CDR3 coding sequence is TGTGCCAGCAGTGAAGTGTACGGGGGGAAGAATTCACCCCTCCACTTT. Its translation is CASSEVYGGKNSPLHF.

The chain employs TRBV6-5 and TRBJ2-5; 9 bases align to TRBD2. Germline CDR1 MNHEY, CDR2 SVGAGI. CDR3 length equals 15 residues. Trimming at V came to 10 bases and at J to 5 bases, leaving 14 bases not matched to a gene. The CDR3 DNA sequence: TGTGCCACCACGGGTAGCGGGGGCCCTTGGGAGACCCAGTACTTC. Translating it yields CATTGSGGPWETQYF.

The chain couples TRBV28 to TRBJ1-2, with D possibly being TRBD1 (6 bases). There are 14 residues in the CDR3. Germline V lookup: CDR1 MDHEN, CDR2 SYDVKM. V lost 6 bases, J lost 3 bases, and 14 bases lay in between. The CDR3 loop is CASRAQGRHYGYTF. Written as DNA, the CDR3 is TGTGCCAGCAGGGCACAGGGTCGGCACTATGGCTACACCTTC.

This sequence joins TRBV24-1 and TRBJ2-7; D might be TRBD1 (6 bases). V lost 5 bases, J lost 1 base, and 11 bases lay in between. The CDR3 length is 14 residues. The germline V gene encodes CDR1 KGHDR and CDR2 SFDVKD. The CDR3 DNA sequence: TGTGCCACCAGTGCGTCAGGGGCGTCCTACGAGCAGTACTTC. Translating it yields CATSASGASYEQYF.

This chain uses TRBV9 with TRBJ2-5; the match to TRBD2 covers 7 bases. Germline CDR1 is SGDLS and CDR2 is YYNGEE. This CDR3 has 16 amino acids. Losses at the gene ends were 4 bases for V and 1 base for J; bases not matched to a gene: 10. The CDR3 DNA reads TGTGCCAGCAGCCCGGGAACCGGGGGGTCCCAAGAGACCCAGTACTTC. Protein sequence: CASSPGTGGSQETQYF.

V gene TRBV5-1 combines with J gene TRBJ1-4, with 7 bases fitting TRBD1. The CDR3 spans 15 residues. Germline-derived CDR1 and CDR2 are SGHRS and YFSETQ. Trimming took 5 bases from V and 4 from J; bases not matched to a gene: 8. The CDR3 sequence: CASRLYRDSNEKLFF. CDR3 DNA: TGCGCCAGCAGGCTATACCGGGACAGTAATGAAAAACTGTTTTTT.

V usage is TRBV2 and J usage is TRBJ1-6; 7 bases match TRBD1. Germline loops: CDR1 SNHLY, CDR2 FYNNEI. The ends lost 5 bases at V and 5 bases at J; junction bases unmatched: 6. The CDR3 totals 15 residues. CDR3 in DNA: TGTGCCAGCAGTCCCCGGACAGGAGATAATTCACCCCTCCACTTT. It encodes CASSPRTGDNSPLHF.

Many counts were recorded for this clone. The chain joins TRBV11-2 to TRBJ2-1; D may be TRBD2 (5 bases). Trimming pared 1 base from V and 8 bases from J, leaving 12 bases between. The CDR3 has 14 residues. Germline V gene data show CDR1 as SGHAT and CDR2 as FQNNGV. In nucleotides, the CDR3 is TGTGCCAGCAGCTTAGCCGGGGTGAGCGATGAGCAGTTCTTC. It specifies CASSLAGVSDEQFF.

This clone has a handful of counts. The V call is TRBV19, the J call TRBJ2-2, with D tentatively TRBD2 (5 bases). CDR1 and CDR2 from the germline V gene are LNHDA and SQIVND (reference sequence). The CDR3 has 13 amino acids. Trimming shortened V by 5 bases and J by 5 bases, and 9 bases separated the two germline ends. The CDR3 region has the DNA TGTGCCAGTAGTGCGGTAGCGACCGGGGAGCTGTTTTTT. This encodes CASSAVATGELFF.

The rearrangement joins TRBV18 to TRBJ2-5; a weak D match, TRBD2 (6 bases). The germline CDR1 and CDR2 sequences are KGHSH and LQKENI. CDR3 length equals 14 residues. V dropped 3 bases and J dropped 5 bases, with 13 bases sitting between them. The DNA of the CDR3 is TGTGCCAGCTCACCCGGCGGGGTCCGGGAGACCCAGTACTTC. Encoded protein: CASSPGGVRETQYF.

The CDR3 reads CASSLVVGREAFF. The CDR3 DNA reads as TGTGCCAGCAGCTTAGTAGTGGGCAGGGAAGCTTTCTTT. This rearrangement joins TRBV7-2 to TRBJ1-1; D remains ambiguous. With 1 base removed from V and 8 bases from J, the gap between germline ends came to 11 bases. CDR1 is SGHTA and CDR2 is FQGNSA in the germline V gene. The CDR3 covers 13 residues.

The chain combines TRBV11-3 with TRBJ2-1; perhaps TRBD2 as D (5 bases). The CDR3 consists of 14 residues. V lost 5 bases and J lost 1, with 9 bases in between. Germline CDR1 and CDR2: SGHNT and YENEEA. CDR3 sequence (DNA): TGTGCCAGCAGCACCGGGGAATCCTACAATGAGCAGTTCTTC. Amino acids: CASSTGESYNEQFF.

V usage is TRBV3-1 (or the pseudogene TRBV3-2) and J usage is TRBJ2-5, with 7 bases fitting TRBD1. Germline values: CDR1 LGHDT, CDR2 YNNKEL (reference sequence). Trimming cost V 5 bases and J 4 bases; bases outside gene matches: 19. CDR3 length: 18 residues. CDR3 in amino acids: CASSSWTDRRLDRETQYF. The CDR3 nucleotides read TGTGCCAGCAGCTCCTGGACGGACAGGCGCTTGGATCGAGAGACCCAGTACTTC.

The CDR3 sequence is CASSLSRQGTEAFF. CDR3 nucleotides: TGTGCCAGCAGCCTAAGCCGTCAGGGGACTGAAGCTTTCTTT. The chain is built from TRBV5-4 and TRBJ1-1, with D maybe TRBD1 (6 bases). Germline-derived CDR1 and CDR2 are SGHNT and YYREEE (reference sequence). This CDR3 spans 14 amino acids. The V end lost 4 bases, the J end lost 5 bases, and 15 bases lay between the germline ends.

The chain couples TRBV7-8 to TRBJ1-1; the D is unclear. The germline CDR1 and CDR2 sequences are SGHVS and FQNEAQ. This CDR3 spans 12 amino acids. Trimming shortened V by 1 base and J by 5 bases, and 5 bases separated the two germline ends. CDR3 coding DNA: TGTGCCAGCAGCTTAGGGACTACTGAAGCTTTCTTT. This gives the protein CASSLGTTEAFF.

This chain links TRBV24-1 with TRBJ2-5; 11 nucleotides line up with TRBD1. This CDR3 contains 15 residues. The germline V gene has CDR1 KGHDR and CDR2 SFDVKD. V shed 4 bases and J 3 bases; nucleotides not matched to a gene: 3. In DNA, the CDR3 is TGTGCCACCAGTGACCGGACAGGGGGCGAAGAGACCCAGTACTTC. It yields the protein CATSDRTGGEETQYF.

The gene calls are TRBV19 and TRBJ1-2, with 7 bases matching TRBD1. J gave up 5 bases and V 10 bases, and 7 bases lay outside the gene matches. The length of the CDR3 is 12 residues. Per germline, CDR1 LNHDA and CDR2 SQIVND (reference sequence). For the CDR3, the DNA is TGTGCCACCTCGACAGGGACGTATGGCTACACCTTC. The encoded protein is CATSTGTYGYTF.